One and the same sample provided the 5 T cell receptor beta chains below, sequenced in a study of shared clonotypes between healthy human individuals (dated by TCRdb to the early 2020s). The protocol used for the library was the immunoSEQ multiplex PCR assay. Here the immuneACCESS table is served through TCRdb, limited to in-frame sequences with V and J called. Missing clones are a known gap in these copies; in checked studies unresolved V genes cover under half, and the rest lacks a known reason. Counted in this sample were more than 450,000 clones; about four fifths of them appeared once. 13% of the sample is taken by the ten largest. Input material: PBMCs. The receptor source for this set is a woman in her thirties or forties in good health. Some clones in this sample may be carry-over from other donors' samples.

CDR3 loop: CASGSGTETQYF. The CDR3 nucleotides read TGTGCCAGCGGGTCGGGAACAGAGACCCAGTACTTC. J is TRBJ2-5 and V is TRBV28; TRBD2 is a possible D gene (5 bases). This CDR3 region has 12 residues. V dropped 8 bases and J dropped 4 bases, with 11 bases sitting between them. CDR1 MDHEN and CDR2 SYDVKM come from the germline V gene.

This clone appeared a few times. The genes are TRBV14 and TRBJ2-7; 11 bases align to TRBD1. The CDR3 consists of 14 residues. With V trimmed by 11 bases and J by 5 bases, 11 bases remained unmatched. The germline CDR1 and CDR2 sequences are SGHDN and FVKESK. CDR3 nucleotide sequence: TGTGCCTATCCGGGACAGGGGGACCTTGACGAGCAGTACTTC. The encoded protein is CAYPGQGDLDEQYF.

V and J are TRBV28 and TRBJ1-1; no clear D. The germline CDR1 and CDR2 sequences are MDHEN and SYDVKM. V was trimmed by 3 bases and J by 10 bases, leaving 15 bases between them. This CDR3 has 13 residues. The CDR3 here is CASSLPSQSIAFF. CDR3 coding DNA: TGTGCCAGCAGTTTGCCAAGCCAATCAATAGCTTTCTTT.

Written as DNA, the CDR3 is TGTGCCAGCAGTCCGGACTCATTGGGGGAAAAACTGTTTTTT. Its translation is CASSPDSLGEKLFF. This chain joins TRBV6-5 and TRBJ1-4; unclear D gene. V was cut by 5 bases and J by 8 bases, with 15 bases left in between. The CDR3 is 14 residues long. Germline CDR1 is MNHEY and CDR2 is SVGAGI.

A word on this clone: The conserved final phenylalanine or tryptophan is absent from the CDR3, which likely points to a read error. The DNA is omitted, as the CDR3 cannot be located on it reliably, and the CDR3 follows TCRdb's listing. V usage is TRBV6-4 and J usage is TRBJ1-2; whether TRBD1, the table's D call, matches the DNA was not checked. The CDR3 numbers 9 amino acids, ends counted. The V gene's germline CDR1 is MRHNA and CDR2 SNTAGT. CDR3 sequence reads: CASSDSQGL.